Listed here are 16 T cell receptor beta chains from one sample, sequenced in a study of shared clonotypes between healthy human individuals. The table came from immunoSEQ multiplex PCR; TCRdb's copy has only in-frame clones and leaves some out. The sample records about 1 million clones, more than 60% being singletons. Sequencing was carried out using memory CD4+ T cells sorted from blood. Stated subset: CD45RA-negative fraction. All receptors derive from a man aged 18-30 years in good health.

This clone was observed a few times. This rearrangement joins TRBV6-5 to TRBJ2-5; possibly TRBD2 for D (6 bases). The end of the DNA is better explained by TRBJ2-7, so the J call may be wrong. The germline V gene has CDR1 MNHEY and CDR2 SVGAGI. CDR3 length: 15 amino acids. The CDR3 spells CASRGRSGGSYEQYF. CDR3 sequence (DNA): TGTGCCAGCAGGGGGAGGAGTGGCGGATCCTACGAGCAGTACTTC.

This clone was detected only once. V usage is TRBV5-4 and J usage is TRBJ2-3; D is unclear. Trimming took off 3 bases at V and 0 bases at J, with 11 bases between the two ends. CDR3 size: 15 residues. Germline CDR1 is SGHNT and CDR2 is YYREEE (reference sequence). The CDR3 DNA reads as TGTGCCAGCAGCTCGGCCGGGCGGAGCACAGATACGCAGTATTTT. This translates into CASSSAGRSTDTQYF.

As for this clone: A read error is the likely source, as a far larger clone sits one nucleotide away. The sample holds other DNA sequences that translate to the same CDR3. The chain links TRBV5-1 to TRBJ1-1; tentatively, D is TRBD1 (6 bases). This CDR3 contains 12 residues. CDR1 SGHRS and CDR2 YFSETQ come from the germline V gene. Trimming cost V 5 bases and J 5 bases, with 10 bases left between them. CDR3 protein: CASSEGGTEAFF. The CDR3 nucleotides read TGCGCCAGCAGTGAGGGGGGGACTGAAGCTTTCTTT.

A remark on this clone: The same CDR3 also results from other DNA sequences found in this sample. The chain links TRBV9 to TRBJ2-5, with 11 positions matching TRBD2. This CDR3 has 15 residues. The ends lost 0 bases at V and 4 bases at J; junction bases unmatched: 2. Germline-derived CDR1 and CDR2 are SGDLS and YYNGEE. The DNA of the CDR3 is TGTGCCAGCAGCGTAGGTCTAGCGGGGGGAGAGACCCAGTACTTC. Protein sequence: CASSVGLAGGETQYF.

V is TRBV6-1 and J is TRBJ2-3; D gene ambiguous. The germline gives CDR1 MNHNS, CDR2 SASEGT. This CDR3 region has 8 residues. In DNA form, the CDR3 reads TGTTCAAGAGATACGCAGTATTTT. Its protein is CSRDTQYF.

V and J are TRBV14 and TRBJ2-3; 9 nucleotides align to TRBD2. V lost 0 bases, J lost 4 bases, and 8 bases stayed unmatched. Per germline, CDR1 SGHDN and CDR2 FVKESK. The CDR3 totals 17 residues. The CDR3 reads CASSQDHAGGVADTQYF. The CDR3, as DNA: TGTGCCAGCAGCCAAGATCATGCGGGAGGGGTTGCAGATACGCAGTATTTT.

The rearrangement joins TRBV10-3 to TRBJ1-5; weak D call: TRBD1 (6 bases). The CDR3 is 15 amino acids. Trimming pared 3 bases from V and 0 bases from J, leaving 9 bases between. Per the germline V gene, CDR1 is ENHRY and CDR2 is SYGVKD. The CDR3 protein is CAISDRGGSNQPQHF. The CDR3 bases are TGTGCCATCAGTGACCGAGGGGGTAGCAATCAGCCCCAGCATTTT.

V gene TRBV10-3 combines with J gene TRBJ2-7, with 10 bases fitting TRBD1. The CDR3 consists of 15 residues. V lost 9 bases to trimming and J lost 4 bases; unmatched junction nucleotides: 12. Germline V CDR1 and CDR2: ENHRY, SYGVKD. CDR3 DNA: TGTGCCATAATTCTACGGGGACAGGGGCCGTACGAGCAGTACTTC. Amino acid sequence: CAIILRGQGPYEQYF.

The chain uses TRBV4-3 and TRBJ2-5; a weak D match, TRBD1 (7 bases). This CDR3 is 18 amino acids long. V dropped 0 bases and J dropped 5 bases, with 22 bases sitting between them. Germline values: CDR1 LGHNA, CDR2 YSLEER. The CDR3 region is CASSQDLLRGKGGETQYF. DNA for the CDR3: TGCGCCAGCAGCCAAGATCTCCTCAGGGGGAAGGGGGGCGAGACCCAGTACTTC.

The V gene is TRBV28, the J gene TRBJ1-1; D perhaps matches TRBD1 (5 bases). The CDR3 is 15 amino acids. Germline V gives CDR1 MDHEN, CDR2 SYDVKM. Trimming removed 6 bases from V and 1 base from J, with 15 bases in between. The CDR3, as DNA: TGTGCCAGCAGGGCGAGAGACAGACCGAACACTGAAGCTTTCTTT. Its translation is CASRARDRPNTEAFF.

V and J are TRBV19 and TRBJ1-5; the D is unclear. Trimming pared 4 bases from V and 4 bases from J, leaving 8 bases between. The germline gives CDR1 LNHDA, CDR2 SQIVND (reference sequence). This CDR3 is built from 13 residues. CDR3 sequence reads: CASSTLTNQPQHF. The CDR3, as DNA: TGTGCCAGTAGTACTCTCACAAATCAGCCCCAGCATTTT.

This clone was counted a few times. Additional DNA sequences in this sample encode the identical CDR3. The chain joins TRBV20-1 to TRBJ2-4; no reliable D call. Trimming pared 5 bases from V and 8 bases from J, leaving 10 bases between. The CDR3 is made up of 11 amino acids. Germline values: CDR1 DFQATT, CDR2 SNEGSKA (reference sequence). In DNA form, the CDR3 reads TGCAGTGCTGGTCCGCGAGACATTCAGTACTTC. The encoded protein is CSAGPRDIQYF.

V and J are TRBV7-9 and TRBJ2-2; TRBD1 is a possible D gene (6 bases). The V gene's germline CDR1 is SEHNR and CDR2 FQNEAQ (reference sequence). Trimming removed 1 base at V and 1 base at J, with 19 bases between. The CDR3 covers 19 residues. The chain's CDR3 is CASSLGTHPGDGNTGELFF. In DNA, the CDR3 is TGTGCCAGCAGCTTAGGGACCCACCCAGGGGACGGGAACACCGGGGAGCTGTTTTTT.

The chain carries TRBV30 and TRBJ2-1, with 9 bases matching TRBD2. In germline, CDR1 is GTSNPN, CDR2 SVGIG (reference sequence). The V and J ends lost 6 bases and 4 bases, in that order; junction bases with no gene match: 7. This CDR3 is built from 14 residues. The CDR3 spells CACLLAGGYNEQFF. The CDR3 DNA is TGTGCCTGCCTACTGGCGGGGGGGTACAATGAGCAGTTCTTC.

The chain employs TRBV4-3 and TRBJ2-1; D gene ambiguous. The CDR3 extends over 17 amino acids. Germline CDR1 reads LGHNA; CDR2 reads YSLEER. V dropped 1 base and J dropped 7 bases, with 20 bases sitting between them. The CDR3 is CASSQGDGSGYRNEQFF. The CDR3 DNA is TGCGCCAGCAGCCAAGGAGACGGGTCAGGCTACCGAAATGAGCAGTTCTTC.

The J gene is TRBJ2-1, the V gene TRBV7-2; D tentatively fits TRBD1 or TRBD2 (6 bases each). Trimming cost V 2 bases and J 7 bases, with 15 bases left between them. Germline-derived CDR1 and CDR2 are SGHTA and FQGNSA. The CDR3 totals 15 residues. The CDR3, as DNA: TGTGCCAGCAGCTTATGGAGGGGGGCTGGGAATGAGCAGTTCTTC. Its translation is CASSLWRGAGNEQFF.